This TCR beta chain was recovered during a study of blood T cell repertoires in COVID-19. V shed 5 bases and J shed 10 bases, with 11 bases lying between them. This CDR3 contains 10 residues. Germline CDR1 reads DFQATT; CDR2 reads SNEGSKA (reference sequence). The repertoire was sequenced with immunoSEQ multiplex PCR; TCRdb's copy has only in-frame clones and lacks some. Of 120,000 to 150,000 clones listed, roughly 77% are singletons. This receptor was taken from a man aged 60-69 years with acute or convalescent COVID-19. This chain joins TRBV20-1 and TRBJ1-1, with D possibly being TRBD1 (5 bases). Sequencing used peripheral blood. The CDR3 DNA reads as TGCAGTGCTGGGGATCAGGGAGCTTTCTTT. It translates to CSAGDQGAFF.